Following are 21 T cell receptor beta chains from one sample sequenced in a study of blood T cell repertoires in COVID-19. Using immunoSEQ multiplex PCR, the repertoire was profiled, and TCRdb retains in-frame clones only, with some absent. The sample shows some 290,000 clones, about 90% of them seen only once. The sequencing input was peripheral blood. The receptor set was obtained from a woman between 50 and 59 years old who had recovered from COVID-19.

The chain joins TRBV10-3 to TRBJ1-5; 8 bases line up with TRBD1. This CDR3 region has 14 residues. Germline V lookup: CDR1 ENHRY, CDR2 SYGVKD. The V and J ends lost 4 bases and 3 bases, in that order; junction bases with no gene match: 2. Here the CDR3 reads CAISATGDNQPQHF. The CDR3 DNA sequence: TGTGCCATCAGTGCGACAGGGGACAATCAGCCCCAGCATTTT.

The V gene is TRBV3-1 (or the pseudogene TRBV3-2), the J gene TRBJ1-1; no clear D. Trimming removed 0 bases at V and 5 bases at J, with 13 bases between. Per the germline V gene, CDR1 is LGHDT and CDR2 is YNNKEL (reference sequence). The CDR3 length is 15 residues. The CDR3 DNA reads as TGTGCCAGCAGCCAAGACCTCGGGTCTAGAACTGAAGCTTTCTTT. Its translation is CASSQDLGSRTEAFF.

This sequence joins TRBV5-4 and TRBJ1-2; 9 nucleotides match TRBD1. Germline V gives CDR1 SGHNT, CDR2 YYREEE (reference sequence). The length of the CDR3 is 15 residues. V lost 3 bases to trimming and J lost 0 bases; unmatched junction nucleotides: 3. The CDR3, as DNA: TGTGCCAGCAGCTGGGACAGGGTTTCTAACTATGGCTACACCTTC. This gives the protein CASSWDRVSNYGYTF.

The rearrangement joins TRBV27 to TRBJ2-2, with a possible D match to TRBD2 (6 bases). There are 14 residues in the CDR3. Germline V gene lookup returns CDR1 MNHEY and CDR2 SMNVEV (reference sequence). The V and J ends lost 6 bases and 6 bases respectively, with 14 bases between them. The CDR3 loop is CASRTGVYAGELFF. The CDR3 DNA sequence: TGTGCCAGCAGGACGGGGGTTTACGCCGGGGAGCTGTTTTTT.

V is TRBV5-1 and J is TRBJ1-5, with TRBD1 identical over 7 bases. V lost 4 bases to trimming and J lost 7 bases; unmatched junction nucleotides: 11. The CDR3 loop spans 15 amino acids. Looked up from germline, CDR1 is SGHRS and CDR2 is YFSETQ. CDR3 protein: CASSPTGEGEQPQHF. CDR3 nucleotides: TGCGCCAGCAGCCCCACAGGGGAAGGCGAGCAGCCCCAGCATTTT.

J is TRBJ2-7 and V is TRBV16, with unresolved D. The germline gives CDR1 KGHSY, CDR2 FQNENV. With 3 bases removed from V and 2 bases from J, the gap between germline ends came to 11 bases. CDR3 length: 14 residues. CDR3 nucleotide sequence: TGTGCCAGCAGCCATTTCCGACAAGCCTACGAGCAGTACTTC. Translated, it gives CASSHFRQAYEQYF.

The chain uses TRBV27 and TRBJ2-7; 9 bases align to TRBD2. Trimming at V came to 2 bases and at J to 4 bases, leaving 9 bases not matched to a gene. Per germline, CDR1 MNHEY and CDR2 SMNVEV (reference sequence). CDR3 length: 16 residues. The CDR3 loop is CASSLRGGGARYEQYF. The CDR3 region has the DNA TGTGCCAGCAGTTTAAGGGGCGGGGGGGCCAGGTACGAGCAGTACTTC.

This chain connects TRBV28 to TRBJ2-3; D might be TRBD2 (6 bases). The CDR3 sequence is 17 residues long. V was pared by 5 bases and J by 4 bases, with 22 bases between. CDR1 MDHEN and CDR2 SYDVKM come from the germline V gene. This CDR3 reads CASSRLRAGRGADTQYF. DNA of the CDR3: TGTGCCAGCAGTCGCCTTCGGGCGGGAAGGGGAGCAGATACGCAGTATTTT.

This clone was found once. The V gene is TRBV18, the J gene TRBJ1-6; 11 positions match TRBD1. V was pared by 3 bases and J by 7 bases, with 2 bases of the junction left unmatched. This CDR3 has 15 amino acids. CDR1 KGHSH and CDR2 LQKENI come from the germline V gene. The CDR3 here is CASSPDRGRNSPLHF. The DNA of the CDR3 is TGTGCCAGCTCACCGGACAGGGGGCGGAATTCACCCCTCCACTTT.

This clone was picked up a small number of times. V usage is TRBV5-5 and J usage is TRBJ2-7; D gene unclear. Per germline, CDR1 SGHKS and CDR2 YYEKEE (reference sequence). The length of the CDR3 is 12 residues. V was pared by 4 bases and J by 0 bases, with 5 bases between. For the CDR3, the DNA is TGTGCCAGCAGCGTTAGCTCCTACGAGCAGTACTTC. Encoded protein: CASSVSSYEQYF.

The chain is built from TRBV6-5 and TRBJ1-6; D is perhaps TRBD1 (5 bases). This CDR3 has 15 residues. The germline V gene has CDR1 MNHEY and CDR2 SVGAGI. The V end lost 2 bases, the J end lost 5 bases, and 10 bases lay between the germline ends. CDR3 nucleotide sequence: TGTGCCAGCAGTTACCGACAGACGAATAATTCACCCCTCCACTTT. This codes for CASSYRQTNNSPLHF.

This chain connects TRBV5-8 to TRBJ1-4; 9 bases are shared with TRBD1. There are 16 residues in the CDR3. The trim removed 4 bases at V and 3 bases at J, leaving 7 bases unmatched. The germline V gene encodes CDR1 SGHTS and CDR2 YDEGEE. The CDR3, as DNA: TGTGCCAGCAGCAGGGGACAGGGAGGTTCTAATGAAAAACTGTTTTTT. Translation: CASSRGQGGSNEKLFF. The whole variable domain, filled in from reference TRBV5-8 and TRBJ1-4, reads EAGVTQSPTHLIKTRGQQATLRCSPISGHTSVYWYQQALGLGLQFLLWYDEGEERNRGNFPPRFSGRQFPNYSSELNVNALELEDSALYLCASSRGQGGSNEKLFFGSGTQLSVL.

The V and J genes are TRBV13 and TRBJ2-3; 8 nucleotides match TRBD1. Looked up from germline, CDR1 is PRHDT and CDR2 is FYEKMQ (reference sequence). The V segment lost 0 bases and the J segment 2 bases; nucleotides outside the gene matches: 4. This CDR3 contains 16 residues. The CDR3 region is CASSLGGTGLTDTQYF. For the CDR3, the DNA is TGTGCCAGCAGCTTAGGGGGGACAGGCCTCACAGATACGCAGTATTTT.

The J gene is TRBJ1-5, the V gene TRBV12-5, with 10 bases fitting TRBD1. The CDR3 is made up of 17 amino acids. Germline CDR1 reads LGHNT; CDR2 reads FRNRAP. With V trimmed by 6 bases and J by 7 bases, 15 bases remained unmatched. CDR3 in DNA: TGTGCTAGTGGCCAATCTACCGGGACAGGGGTATGGCAGCCCCAGCATTTT. It translates to CASGQSTGTGVWQPQHF.

This clone was recorded once. V usage is TRBV5-1 and J usage is TRBJ1-3; tentative D call: TRBD1 (5 bases). The germline gives CDR1 SGHRS, CDR2 YFSETQ. V lost 1 base and J 2 bases, leaving 10 bases between the germline ends. The CDR3 covers 15 residues. CDR3 residues: CASSLTAGAGNTIYF. For the CDR3, the DNA is TGCGCCAGCAGCTTGACTGCGGGGGCTGGAAACACCATATATTTT.

The CDR3 nucleotides are TGTGCCAGCAGCCCGATAGTGAACACTGAAGCTTTCTTT. It is translated as CASSPIVNTEAFF. The chain uses TRBV7-8 and TRBJ1-1; D is undetermined. V was cut by 5 bases and J by 0 bases, with 7 bases left in between. The CDR3 totals 13 residues. Germline values: CDR1 SGHVS, CDR2 FQNEAQ. The full variable domain, with the rest looked up from reference TRBV7-8 and TRBJ1-1, is GAGVSQSPRYKVAKRGQDVALRCDPISGHVSLFWYQQALGQGPEFLTYFQNEAQLDKSGLPSDRFFAERPEGSVSTLKIQRTQQEDSAVYLCASSPIVNTEAFFGQGTRLTVV.

V usage is TRBV5-4 and J usage is TRBJ2-3; D is possibly TRBD2 (6 bases). Germline V gene sequence: CDR1 SGHNT, CDR2 YYREEE (reference sequence). With 0 bases removed from V and 0 bases from J, the gap between germline ends came to 11 bases. The length of the CDR3 is 16 residues. The CDR3 DNA is TGTGCCAGCAGCTTGGCGGGGGTCGAGAGCACAGATACGCAGTATTTT. Protein sequence: CASSLAGVESTDTQYF.

The chain is built from TRBV6-4 and TRBJ2-2; 16 bases fit TRBD2. The length of the CDR3 is 20 residues. J was trimmed by 4 bases and V by 4 bases; bases with no gene match: 12. Germline V gene lookup returns CDR1 MRHNA and CDR2 SNTAGT. CDR3 sequence (DNA): TGTGCCAGCAGTGGCCTCCCGGGACTAGCGGGGGGGCGGGCCACCGGGGAGCTGTTTTTT. Its protein product is CASSGLPGLAGGRATGELFF.

The V call is TRBV30, the J call TRBJ2-7; possible D gene TRBD2, 5 bases. The ends were cut back, 3 bases at V and 6 bases at J, with 12 bases in the middle. CDR3 length equals 12 residues. Germline loops: CDR1 GTSNPN, CDR2 SVGIG (reference sequence). CDR3 in amino acids: CAWSPAAAEQYF. In DNA form, the CDR3 reads TGTGCCTGGAGCCCCGCAGCGGCCGAGCAGTACTTC.

The chain recombines TRBV7-3 with TRBJ1-1, with D possibly TRBD1 on 6 matching bases. V gave up 5 bases and J gave up 1 base, with 11 bases separating them. Germline CDR1 and CDR2: SGHTA and FQGTGA. The CDR3 covers 14 residues. Written as DNA, the CDR3 is TGTGCCAGCAGCACCATACAGGGGAACACTGAAGCTTTCTTT. Amino acids: CASSTIQGNTEAFF.

This chain uses TRBV18 with TRBJ1-1; D is possibly TRBD1 (5 bases). This CDR3 is built from 14 residues. The germline gives CDR1 KGHSH, CDR2 LQKENI. V was clipped by 2 bases and J by 1 base, with 8 bases between them. In DNA form, the CDR3 reads TGTGCCAGCTCACCAGCCGGGGGGAACACTGAAGCTTTCTTT. Amino acids: CASSPAGGNTEAFF.